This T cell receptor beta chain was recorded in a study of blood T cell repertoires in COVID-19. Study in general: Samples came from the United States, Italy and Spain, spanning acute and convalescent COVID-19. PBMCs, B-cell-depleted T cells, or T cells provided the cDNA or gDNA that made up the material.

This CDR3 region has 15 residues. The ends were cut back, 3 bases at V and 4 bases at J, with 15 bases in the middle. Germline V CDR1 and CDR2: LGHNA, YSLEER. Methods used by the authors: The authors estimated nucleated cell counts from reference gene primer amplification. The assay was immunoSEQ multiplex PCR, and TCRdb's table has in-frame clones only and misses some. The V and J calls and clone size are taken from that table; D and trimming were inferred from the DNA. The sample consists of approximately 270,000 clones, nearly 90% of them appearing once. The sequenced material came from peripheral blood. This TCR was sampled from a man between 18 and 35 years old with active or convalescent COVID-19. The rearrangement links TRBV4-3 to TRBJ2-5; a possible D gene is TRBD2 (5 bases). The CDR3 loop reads CASSHLPGEGETQYF. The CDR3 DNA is TGCGCCAGCAGCCATTTACCAGGAGAGGGAGAGACCCAGTACTTC.